There are many counts of the clone carrying this T cell receptor beta chain. These data are taken from a study of human T cells and chemical hapten exposure. The J segment lost 8 bases and the V segment lost 11 bases, leaving 2 bases of the junction unmatched. CDR3 size: 12 residues. The germline V gene has CDR1 ENHRY and CDR2 SYGVKD. In TCRdb, the RACE reads were re-called with MiXCR into one record per CDR3 protein. This table has about 180,000 distinct CDR3 sequences, about 31% appearing once. The time point denotes: pre-sensitization, week 0. The treatment is: therapeutic diphenylcyclopropenone sensitization with weekly scalp DPC.

The specimen was whole blood, collected in connection with sensitization to the hapten diphenylcyclopropenone (DPC). The source of this sequence is a woman in her twenties or thirties with alopecia areata. Some clones in this sample may be carry-over from other donors' samples. This chain uses TRBV10-3 with TRBJ1-6; 11 nucleotides match TRBD1. CDR3 loop: CAVGQGDSPLHF. DNA of the CDR3: TGTGCCGTGGGACAGGGGGATTCACCCCTCCACTTT.